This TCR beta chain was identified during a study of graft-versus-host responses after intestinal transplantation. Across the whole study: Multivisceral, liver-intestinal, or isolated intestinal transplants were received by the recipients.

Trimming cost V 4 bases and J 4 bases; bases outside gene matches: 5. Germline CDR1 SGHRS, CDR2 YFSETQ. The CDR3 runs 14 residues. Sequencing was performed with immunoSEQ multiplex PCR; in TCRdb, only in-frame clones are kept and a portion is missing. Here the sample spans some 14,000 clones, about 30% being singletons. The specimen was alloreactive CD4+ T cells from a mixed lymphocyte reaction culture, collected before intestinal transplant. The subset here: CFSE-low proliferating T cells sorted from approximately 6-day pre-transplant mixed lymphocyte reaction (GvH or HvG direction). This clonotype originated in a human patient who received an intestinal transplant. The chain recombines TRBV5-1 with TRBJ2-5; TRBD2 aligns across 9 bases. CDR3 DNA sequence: TGCGCCAGCAGCCTGGGCGGGGGGGCAGAGACCCAGTACTTC. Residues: CASSLGGGAETQYF.